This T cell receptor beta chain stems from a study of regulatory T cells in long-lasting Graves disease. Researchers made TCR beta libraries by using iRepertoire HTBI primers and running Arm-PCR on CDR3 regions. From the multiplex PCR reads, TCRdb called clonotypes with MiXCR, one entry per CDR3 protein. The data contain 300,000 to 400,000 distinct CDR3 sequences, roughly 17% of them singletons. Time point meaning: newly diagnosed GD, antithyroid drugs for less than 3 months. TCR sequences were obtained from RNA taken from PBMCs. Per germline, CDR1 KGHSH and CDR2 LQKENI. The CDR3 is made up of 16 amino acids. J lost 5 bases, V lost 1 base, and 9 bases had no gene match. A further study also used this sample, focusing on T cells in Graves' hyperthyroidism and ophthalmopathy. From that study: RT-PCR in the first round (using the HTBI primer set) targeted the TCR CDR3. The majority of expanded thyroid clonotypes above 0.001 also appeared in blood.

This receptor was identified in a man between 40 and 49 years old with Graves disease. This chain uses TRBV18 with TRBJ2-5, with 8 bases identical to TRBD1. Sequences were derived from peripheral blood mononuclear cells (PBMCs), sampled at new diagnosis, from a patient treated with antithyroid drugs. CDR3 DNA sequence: TGTGCCAGCTCACCACTCCCGCCCAGGGGGCGGGAGACCCAGTACTTC. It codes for CASSPLPPRGRETQYF.